Reported below is one T cell receptor (beta chain). Its antigen specificity is not known. No clone much larger than this one lies a single base away; base qualities are absent. At one collaborating source in Seattle, patients were enrolled during active infection and were followed longitudinally through the course of disease. Whole blood was collected in K2EDTA tubes by collaborating institutions according to the institutions' own protocols. For TCRbeta analysis, collaborators shipped samples as frozen whole blood, isolated PBMCs, or DNA extracted from either of those sample types. TCRbeta CDR3 regions were amplified from genomic DNA using the immunoSEQ Assay, a bias-controlled multiplex PCR. The paper's processing steps were these. The number of nucleated cells in each sample was estimated by amplification of reference gene primers within the assay. To quantify the absolute abundance of each unique TCRbeta CDR3 rearrangement, sequence reads were collapsed and filtered. For each sample, productive Simpson clonality was calculated as the square root of Simpson's diversity index across productive rearrangements. In TCRdb, the immuneACCESS table is reduced to in-frame sequences with V and J assigned. These tables do not hold every clone; where another copy was compared, an unresolved V gene accounts for under half, and the others remain unexplained. The DNA was the basis for D and trimming; V, J and clone size are from that table. In all, the sample holds some 370,000 clones, and about 87% of those were seen once. The ten largest make up under 11% of the sample.

The data stem from a study of blood T cell repertoires in COVID-19 (dated by TCRdb to about 2020). At the level of the whole study: The collaborator samples originated in the United States, Italy and Spain and spanned the acute and convalescent phases of COVID-19. The material from the prospective study consisted of cDNA or gDNA derived from T cells, B-cell-depleted T cells, or PBMCs. Deeply sampled blood TCRbeta repertoires from subjects exposed to, actively infected with, or recovered from COVID-19 were included in the dataset. The repertoires were made available in a free public database intended to serve as a resource for research on the immune response to SARS-CoV-2. Samples came from the ongoing ImmuneRACE study (first 160 participants) plus 1,254 subjects from 6 global collaborators. A de-identified subject ID, COVID-19 status, age in years and sex were almost always included in the sample metadata. Where available, HLA class I and class II types were taken from metadata supplied by the sample provider and were not determined by assay-based typing.

Overall study results and their limits: The amount of clinical and demographic metadata varied by source and participant and was provided uncurated.

What was sequenced was peripheral blood. The sequence derives from a woman aged 25 to 39 with COVID-19, enrolled during active disease.

The nucleotide sequence is given as TGTGCCAGCAGTTACTCGAGGGACAGGGGATTCTATGGCTACACCTTC. Translated, it reads CASSYSRDRGFYGYTF. This sequence uses TRBV6-6 and TRBJ1-2; TRBD1 fits 10 bases in the junction. Trimming removed 0 bases from V and 4 bases from J; the gene matches leave 5 bases unexplained. From the germline V gene (reference sequence), CDR1 is MNHNY and CDR2 is SVGAGI. The CDR3 contains 16 residues, cysteine and phenylalanine counted. Only the CDR3 part of the read is kept: 48 bases, read in frame from the first base.